Listed below are T cell receptor beta chains from one sample, sequenced in a study of blood T cell repertoires in COVID-19. Generated by immunoSEQ multiplex PCR, the TCRdb table keeps only in-frame clones and is missing some. The sample has roughly 150,000 clones, around 80% seen once. Sequencing was done on a sample of PBMCs or T cells enriched from blood (not recorded which). The source of these receptors is a woman in her late teens or twenties who had been exposed to COVID-19. CDR3s include the opening cysteine and the closing phenylalanine or tryptophan. D genes are given only for firm matches. Clone size, where shown, is once, few, many, or a class for clones that have expanded.

-,TRBV7-7,TRBD2,TRBJ2-5,CASSLMGGQETQYF,TGTGCCAGCAGCTTAATGGGGGGGCAAGAGACCCAGTACTTC
-,TRBV30,TRBD2,TRBJ2-3,CAWSLAGAGTDTQYF,TGTGCCTGGAGTTTAGCGGGAGCAGGCACAGATACGCAGTATTTT
-,TRBV4-1,-,TRBJ2-5,CASSHKFPSQETQYF,TGCGCCAGCAGCCACAAATTTCCGAGCCAAGAGACCCAGTACTTC
few,TRBV5-1,TRBD1,TRBJ2-7,CASSSGQGVRYEQYF,TGCGCCAGCAGCTCCGGACAGGGGGTCAGGTACGAGCAGTACTTC
-,TRBV12-3/TRBV12-4,-,TRBJ2-5,CASSLRQGETQYF,TGTGCCAGCAGTTTGAGGCAGGGGGAGACCCAGTACTTC
-,TRBV7-9,-,TRBJ2-7,CASSKSPSGNTYEQYF,TGTGCCAGCAGCAAATCCCCGTCAGGGAACACCTACGAGCAGTACTTC
once,TRBV24-1,TRBD1,TRBJ1-3,CATSDSTAGGRSGNTIYF,TGTGCCACCAGTGATTCGACGGCAGGGGGCCGCTCTGGAAACACCATATATTTT
-,TRBV19,-,TRBJ2-2,CASSIPSVGRGNAGELFF,TGTGCCAGTAGTATACCCTCGGTGGGCAGGGGTAACGCCGGGGAGCTGTTTTTT
-,TRBV3-1/TRBV3-2,-,TRBJ1-6,CASSRSGTSNFNSPLHF,TGTGCCAGCAGCCGCTCCGGGACATCAAATTTTAATTCACCCCTCCACTTT
-,TRBV7-2,TRBD1,TRBJ1-5,CASSLGAGGGNQPQHF,TGTGCCAGCAGCTTAGGTGCAGGGGGCGGCAATCAGCCCCAGCATTTT
-,TRBV19,TRBD2,TRBJ2-1,CASNDLAGGYNEQFF,TGTGCCAGTAACGATCTAGCGGGAGGCTACAATGAGCAGTTCTTC
-,TRBV27,-,TRBJ1-3,CASRQSGEYAIYF,TGTGCCAGCAGGCAAAGCGGGGAGTACGCCATATATTTT
-,TRBV5-1,-,TRBJ1-1,CASSPRGGDTEAFF,TGCGCCAGCAGCCCCCGGGGGGGAGACACTGAAGCTTTCTTT
few,TRBV5-4,-,TRBJ1-2,CASSLGGYNYGYTF,TGTGCCAGCAGCTTGGGCGGTTATAACTATGGCTACACCTTC
many,TRBV28,TRBD2,TRBJ2-1,CASSLGTSGEQFF,TGTGCCAGCAGCCTCGGGACTAGTGGTGAGCAGTTCTTC
once,TRBV3-1/TRBV3-2,-,TRBJ2-5,CASSQTPGYQETQYF,TGTGCCAGCAGCCAAACACCAGGGTACCAAGAGACCCAGTACTTC
-,TRBV19,TRBD1,TRBJ1-1,CASSTWTGLTEAFF,TGTGCCAGTAGTACTTGGACAGGGCTCACTGAAGCTTTCTTT
-,TRBV9,-,TRBJ1-1,CASSVDMNTEAFF,TGTGCCAGCAGCGTAGACATGAACACTGAAGCTTTCTTT
-,TRBV28,TRBD1,TRBJ2-7,CASSLEWSWTGGESYEQYF,TGTGCCAGCAGCTTAGAGTGGAGTTGGACAGGGGGAGAGTCCTACGAGCAGTACTTC
few,TRBV5-4,TRBD2,TRBJ2-7,CASSTRTSGKREQYF,TGTGCCAGCAGCACCCGGACTAGCGGGAAACGCGAGCAGTACTTC
few,TRBV19,TRBD1,TRBJ2-2,CASSRGQGAGTGELFF,TGTGCCAGTAGTCGTGGACAGGGGGCGGGCACCGGGGAGCTGTTTTTT
-,TRBV2,TRBD1,TRBJ1-4,CASSATGTGTEKLFF,TGTGCCAGCAGTGCAACCGGGACAGGCACCGAAAAACTGTTTTTT
few,TRBV4-1,-,TRBJ1-2,CASSFENNYGYTF,TGCGCCAGCAGCTTTGAGAATAACTATGGCTACACCTTC
-,TRBV7-3,TRBD2,TRBJ2-2,CASSPGTSGTDTGELFF,TGTGCCAGCAGCCCCGGGACTAGCGGAACCGACACCGGGGAGCTGTTTTTT
-,TRBV9,-,TRBJ2-2,CASSVFAGLLRGGELFF,TGTGCCAGCAGCGTTTTTGCGGGCTTACTACGGGGCGGGGAGCTGTTTTTT
-,TRBV4-1,-,TRBJ2-7,CASSQVGQQGYEQYF,TGCGCCAGCAGCCAAGTGGGACAACAGGGCTACGAGCAGTACTTC
-,TRBV5-1,TRBD1,TRBJ2-7,CASRPGQGSNEQYF,TGCGCCAGCAGGCCGGGACAGGGTAGCAACGAGCAGTACTTC
-,TRBV5-4,-,TRBJ1-2,CASSLLGQGNGYTF,TGTGCCAGCAGCTTGTTGGGGCAGGGGAATGGCTACACCTTC
-,TRBV5-1,TRBD2,TRBJ2-3,CASSLGGGSTDTQYF,TGCGCCAGCAGCTTGGGCGGGGGGAGCACAGATACGCAGTATTTT
-,TRBV6-5,TRBD1,TRBJ2-7,CASSSHRGHYEQYF,TGTGCCAGCAGTTCCCACAGGGGGCACTACGAGCAGTACTTC
-,TRBV27,TRBD1,TRBJ1-2,CASRIQGQGYGYTF,TGTGCCAGCAGGATACAGGGACAGGGCTATGGCTACACCTTC